This T cell receptor beta chain is from a study of T-cell reconstitution after alpha-beta-depleted transplantation in children (dated by TCRdb to the mid-2010s). Turning to the overall study: Using TCR repertoire profiling, the study followed T-cell immune reconstitution in a quantitative way in children after TCRalphabeta/CD19-depleted allogeneic hematopoietic cell transplantation.

Library preparation employed PCR. TCRdb records Illumina HiSeq 2500 as the sequencer. TCR library preparation used molecular barcoding, with unique molecular identifiers applied to normalize quantification of the TCRbeta repertoire. TCRdb itself trimmed the public reads at Q25 with fastp, ran MiXCR and retained productive beta chains. CDR3 protein sequences are deduplicated, and each keeps its most common genes and DNA. The sample yields about 540,000 distinct CDR3 sequences; 18% were counted once. The ten largest clones capture more than 2.5% of the sample. On this clonotype itself: Its target antigen remains unknown. Qualities for individual bases were not recorded, and no much larger clone is one base off.

Trimming at the junction amounts to 3 bases on V and 6 bases on J, and the germline ends lie 8 bases apart. The CDR3 contains 11 residues, cysteine and phenylalanine counted. The sequence is cut down to CDR3 DNA, 33 bases in frame from base 1. The CDR1 and CDR2 encoded by the germline V gene (reference sequence) are DFQATT and SNEGSKA. The chain uses TRBV20-1 and TRBJ1-1; the D gene lacks a confident call. The sequence was collected from a human donor who donated a stem cell graft to a child with acute lymphoblastic leukemia. The sample in question was PBMCs from the stem cell graft donor, obtained from the stem cell graft. CDR3 loop: CSARDGAEAFF. The DNA sequence is as follows: TGCAGTGCTAGGGACGGAGCTGAAGCTTTCTTT.